Listed below are T cell receptor beta chains from one sample, sequenced in a study of cytomegalovirus exposure and HLA in healthy donors. Generated by immunoSEQ multiplex PCR, the TCRdb table keeps only in-frame clones and is missing some. The sample records approximately 180,000 clones, more than 75% being singletons. The sequenced sample consisted of PBMCs. Receptors were obtained from a woman aged 18-29 years in good health and CMV-seronegative. Both conserved end residues are part of each CDR3. The order of the fields is J gene, V gene, clone size, D gene, CDR3 protein, CDR3 DNA. The D gene is left open where the match is weak. Not every row has a clone size; where given, it reads once, few, many or a size class.

j_gene: TRBJ1-1; v_gene: TRBV6-6; abundance: NA; d_gene: NA; CDR3aa: CASSSNRVTFF; CDR3nt: TGTGCCAGCAGTTCCAACAGAGTAACTTTCTTT
j_gene: TRBJ2-7; v_gene: TRBV4-1; abundance: NA; d_gene: NA; CDR3aa: CASSQAPGGQEYYGQYF; CDR3nt: TGCGCCAGCAGCCAAGCCCCGGGGGGACAGGAGTATTACGGGCAGTACTTC
j_gene: TRBJ2-1; v_gene: TRBV6-5; abundance: few; d_gene: NA; CDR3aa: CASSWSYEQFF; CDR3nt: TGTGCCAGCAGTTGGAGCTATGAGCAGTTCTTC
j_gene: TRBJ2-7; v_gene: TRBV7-9; abundance: NA; d_gene: TRBD1; CDR3aa: CASSSGGWYEQYF; CDR3nt: TGTGCCAGCAGCTCAGGGGGTTGGTACGAGCAGTACTTC
j_gene: TRBJ2-7; v_gene: TRBV7-9; abundance: NA; d_gene: NA; CDR3aa: CASSSTLTYEQYF; CDR3nt: TGTGCCAGCAGCTCGACTCTAACCTACGAGCAGTACTTC
j_gene: TRBJ2-4; v_gene: TRBV5-1; abundance: NA; d_gene: TRBD2; CDR3aa: CASSPGGGLAESLAKNIQYF; CDR3nt: TGCGCCAGCAGCCCGGGGGGCGGACTAGCGGAAAGCCTAGCCAAAAACATTCAGTACTTC
j_gene: TRBJ2-5; v_gene: TRBV15; abundance: NA; d_gene: TRBD2; CDR3aa: CATSSASGGLTQETQYF; CDR3nt: TGTGCCACCAGTTCCGCTAGCGGGGGACTTACCCAAGAGACCCAGTACTTC
j_gene: TRBJ2-7; v_gene: TRBV27; abundance: NA; d_gene: NA; CDR3aa: CASSLRQLTTYEQYF; CDR3nt: TGTGCCAGCAGTTTACGACAGCTTACAACCTACGAGCAGTACTTC
j_gene: TRBJ2-3; v_gene: TRBV9; abundance: NA; d_gene: NA; CDR3aa: CASSSGGVRDTQYF; CDR3nt: TGTGCCAGCAGCTCAGGAGGGGTCCGAGATACGCAGTATTTT
j_gene: TRBJ1-5; v_gene: TRBV6-6; abundance: NA; d_gene: NA; CDR3aa: CASTNIDRGGNQPQHF; CDR3nt: TGTGCCAGCACCAATATAGACCGGGGAGGCAATCAGCCCCAGCATTTT
j_gene: TRBJ1-1; v_gene: TRBV10-1; abundance: NA; d_gene: NA; CDR3aa: CASSESAALNTEAFF; CDR3nt: TGCGCCAGCAGTGAGTCGGCCGCCCTGAACACTGAAGCTTTCTTT
j_gene: TRBJ1-2; v_gene: TRBV7-8; abundance: NA; d_gene: TRBD1; CDR3aa: CASSLEYRGGNYGYTF; CDR3nt: TGTGCCAGCAGCTTAGAGTACAGGGGGGGAAACTATGGCTACACCTTC
j_gene: TRBJ2-3; v_gene: TRBV6-5; abundance: NA; d_gene: TRBD2; CDR3aa: CASSPRTSGAGTQYF; CDR3nt: TGTGCCAGCAGTCCCAGGACTAGCGGTGCGGGTACGCAGTATTTT
j_gene: TRBJ2-1; v_gene: TRBV5-1; abundance: NA; d_gene: TRBD1; CDR3aa: CASSFDRDHNEQFF; CDR3nt: TGCGCCAGCAGCTTCGACAGGGACCACAATGAGCAGTTCTTC
j_gene: TRBJ2-7; v_gene: TRBV6-5; abundance: NA; d_gene: TRBD1; CDR3aa: CASSYSVRGRPYEQYF; CDR3nt: TGTGCCAGCAGTTACTCGGTCAGGGGGCGACCCTACGAGCAGTACTTC
j_gene: TRBJ2-7; v_gene: TRBV6-5; abundance: NA; d_gene: TRBD2; CDR3aa: CASSYRELAALEQYF; CDR3nt: TGTGCCAGCAGTTACAGGGAACTAGCGGCTCTCGAGCAGTACTTC
j_gene: TRBJ2-7; v_gene: TRBV6-6; abundance: few; d_gene: TRBD2; CDR3aa: CASSPASGGLSYEQYF; CDR3nt: TGTGCCAGCAGTCCCGCTAGCGGGGGCCTCTCCTACGAGCAGTACTTC
j_gene: TRBJ1-5; v_gene: TRBV4-1; abundance: NA; d_gene: NA; CDR3aa: CASSPHRGRSNQPQHF; CDR3nt: TGCGCCAGCAGCCCGCATCGGGGGAGAAGCAATCAGCCCCAGCATTTT
j_gene: TRBJ2-2; v_gene: TRBV5-1; abundance: NA; d_gene: TRBD2; CDR3aa: CASSLAPGGTGELFF; CDR3nt: TGCGCCAGCAGCTTAGCCCCGGGGGGCACCGGGGAGCTGTTTTTT
j_gene: TRBJ2-7; v_gene: TRBV5-1; abundance: NA; d_gene: NA; CDR3aa: CASSLWDTFENEQYF; CDR3nt: TGCGCCAGCAGCCTATGGGACACCTTCGAGAACGAGCAGTACTTC
j_gene: TRBJ2-1; v_gene: TRBV7-9; abundance: NA; d_gene: TRBD2; CDR3aa: CASSLQTSEGTSQFF; CDR3nt: TGTGCCAGCAGCTTACAGACTAGCGAGGGGACTTCGCAGTTCTTC
j_gene: TRBJ2-5; v_gene: TRBV7-8; abundance: NA; d_gene: NA; CDR3aa: CASSFGTVQETQYF; CDR3nt: TGTGCCAGCAGCTTCGGTACGGTCCAAGAGACCCAGTACTTC
j_gene: TRBJ2-5; v_gene: TRBV6-1; abundance: NA; d_gene: TRBD1; CDR3aa: CASSSGGGEETQYF; CDR3nt: TGTGCCAGCAGTTCAGGGGGCGGGGAAGAGACCCAGTACTTC
j_gene: TRBJ2-1; v_gene: TRBV10-3; abundance: few; d_gene: TRBD2; CDR3aa: CAISGTRTSGGVNEQFF; CDR3nt: TGTGCCATATCAGGGACTAGGACTAGCGGGGGTGTGAATGAGCAGTTCTTC
j_gene: TRBJ2-2; v_gene: TRBV9; abundance: NA; d_gene: NA; CDR3aa: CASSPSSAGELFF; CDR3nt: TGTGCCAGCAGCCCCTCATCGGCCGGGGAGCTGTTTTTT
j_gene: TRBJ2-7; v_gene: TRBV9; abundance: NA; d_gene: NA; CDR3aa: CASSVDPQGSYEQYF; CDR3nt: TGTGCCAGCAGCGTAGACCCCCAGGGCTCCTACGAGCAGTACTTC
j_gene: TRBJ1-2; v_gene: TRBV4-3; abundance: NA; d_gene: NA; CDR3aa: CASSQDRGGTYYGYTF; CDR3nt: TGCGCCAGCAGCCAAGATAGAGGAGGAACCTACTATGGCTACACCTTC
j_gene: TRBJ2-7; v_gene: TRBV18; abundance: NA; d_gene: NA; CDR3aa: CASSPAEGVGYEQYF; CDR3nt: TGTGCCAGCTCACCAGCCGAGGGGGTGGGCTACGAGCAGTACTTC
j_gene: TRBJ1-1; v_gene: TRBV7-9; abundance: NA; d_gene: TRBD1; CDR3aa: CASSRGQDETEAFF; CDR3nt: TGTGCCAGCAGCCGGGGACAGGACGAGACTGAAGCTTTCTTT